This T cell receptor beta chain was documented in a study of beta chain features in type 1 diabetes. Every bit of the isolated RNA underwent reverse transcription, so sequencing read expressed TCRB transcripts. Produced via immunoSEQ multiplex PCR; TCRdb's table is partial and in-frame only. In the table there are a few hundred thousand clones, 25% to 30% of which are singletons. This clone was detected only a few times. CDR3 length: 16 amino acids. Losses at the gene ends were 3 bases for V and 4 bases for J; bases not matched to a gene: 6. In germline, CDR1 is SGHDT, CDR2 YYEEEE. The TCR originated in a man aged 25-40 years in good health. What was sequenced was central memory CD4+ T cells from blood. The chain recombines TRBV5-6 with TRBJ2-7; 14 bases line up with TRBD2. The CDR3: CASSSSGTSGGYEQYF. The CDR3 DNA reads TGTGCCAGCAGCTCCTCTGGGACTAGCGGGGGATACGAGCAGTACTTC.